Listed below are T cell receptor beta chains from one sample, sequenced in a study of control samples from healthy donors and cancer patients. Using immunoSEQ multiplex PCR, the repertoire was profiled, and TCRdb retains in-frame clones only, with some absent. The sample holds about 140,000 clones, under 95% seen once. The sample comprised blood. These receptors were taken from a man aged 40-50 years in good health. The CDR3 runs from the conserved cysteine through the conserved F or W. D genes are given only for firm matches. The size entry is marked missing in some rows and otherwise reads once, few, many or a size class.

TRBV5-1	TRBJ2-1	.	TRBD1	TGCGCCAGCAGCCCCCCTAGGACAGGGAGGAATGAGCAGTTCTTC	CASSPPRTGRNEQFF
TRBV15	TRBJ1-1	.	.	TGTGCCACCAGCAGGGGGGCACAGGGACGGAACACTGAAGCTTTCTTT	CATSRGAQGRNTEAFF
TRBV2	TRBJ1-2	.	.	TGTGCCAGCAGTGAAGCCAGGGTAGCCTATGGCTACACCTTC	CASSEARVAYGYTF
TRBV7-6	TRBJ1-1	.	.	TGTGCCAGCAGCCCAAACCCCAGGCTCCCAATGAACACTGAAGCTTTCTTT	CASSPNPRLPMNTEAFF
TRBV14	TRBJ1-4	.	.	TGTGCCAGCAGCCAAGATGGAGGCGTAATGTGGAAACTGTTTTTT	CASSQDGGVMWKLFF
TRBV6-2/TRBV6-3	TRBJ2-7	.	TRBD2	TGTGCCAGCAGTTGGACTAGCGAATACGAGCAGTACTTC	CASSWTSEYEQYF
TRBV4-3	TRBJ1-5	.	.	TGCGCCAGCAGCCAAGATCTTCGGCCCGGTCAGCCCCAGCATTTT	CASSQDLRPGQPQHF
TRBV10-3	TRBJ2-3	.	.	TGTGCCATCAGTGACCAGGGTAAAGGCTTAACAGATACGCAGTATTTT	CAISDQGKGLTDTQYF
TRBV27	TRBJ2-7	once	TRBD1	TGTGCCAGCAGTTTACGTTTCGGACAGGGGGCTTCCTACGAGCAGTACTTC	CASSLRFGQGASYEQYF
TRBV9	TRBJ1-4	.	.	TGTGCCAGCAGCGTAAAAGGGGGAGGAGAAAAACTGTTTTTT	CASSVKGGGEKLFF
TRBV4-3	TRBJ2-1	.	TRBD2	TGCGCCAGCAGCCAAGATCCTAGCGGGGGTTCTTACAATGAGCAGTTCTTC	CASSQDPSGGSYNEQFF
TRBV24-1	TRBJ1-1	.	.	TGTGCCACCAGTGATTCCCCAGGGTGGGAAGCTTTCTTT	CATSDSPGWEAFF
TRBV2	TRBJ2-3	once	TRBD2	TGTGCCAGCAGTGAACTAGCGGGAATAACAGATACGCAGTATTTT	CASSELAGITDTQYF
TRBV6-2/TRBV6-3	TRBJ1-2	.	.	TGTGCCAGCAGTAACAGGGCTAACTATGGCTACACCTTC	CASSNRANYGYTF
TRBV7-3	TRBJ2-4	.	.	TGTGCCAGCAGCCCCCAAGAGTGGGGCCGAGGCAAAAACATTCAGTACTTC	CASSPQEWGRGKNIQYF
TRBV6-5	TRBJ1-1	once	.	TGTGCCAGCAGTTACTCGTTCAGGGAAGATGAAGCTTTCTTT	CASSYSFREDEAFF
TRBV4-2	TRBJ2-7	once	.	TGTGCCAGCAGCCAGGTAGATTACGAGCAGTACTTC	CASSQVDYEQYF
TRBV9	TRBJ2-5	.	.	TGTGCCAGCAGCGTAGCTCTTTCGAGCCGGGAGACCCAGTACTTC	CASSVALSSRETQYF
TRBV24-1	TRBJ2-7	.	.	TGTGCCACCAGTGATATTAGGGGGAGCGAGCAGTACTTC	CATSDIRGSEQYF
TRBV5-1	TRBJ1-4	.	.	TGCGCCAGCAGCTTGGAAACTTCTGAGGGAAAACTGTTTTTT	CASSLETSEGKLFF
TRBV7-3	TRBJ1-1	.	.	TGTGCCAGCAGCTTAGGGACTAACACTGAAGCTTTCTTT	CASSLGTNTEAFF
TRBV19	TRBJ2-6	.	TRBD2	TGTGCCAGTAGTACGCTCGGACTAGCGGGAGGAGTTGGGGCCAACGTCCTGACTTTC	CASSTLGLAGGVGANVLTF
TRBV5-1	TRBJ1-2	.	.	TGCGCCAGCAGCCAGGGACTGGGAAACTATGGCTACACCTTC	CASSQGLGNYGYTF